This TCR beta chain was identified in a study of CD8+ T cells in alopecia areata. About the research overall: Oral tofacitinib, 5 to 10 mg twice daily, was given in an open-label trial. Tofacitinib ran for 6 to 18 months before 6 months off drug.

The CDR3 runs 14 residues. V was clipped by 5 bases and J by 0 bases, with 13 bases between them. Germline lookup yields CDR1 SQVTM and CDR2 ANQGSEA. Treatment indicated: oral pan-JAK inhibitor, 5-10 mg twice daily. Collection of lesional scalp punch biopsies and peripheral blood was performed in alopecia areata patients. After isolation, RNA underwent reverse transcription to generate cDNA as the sequencing template. Measured with immunoSEQ multiplex PCR; TCRdb has only the in-frame clones, and not every one. The repertoire consists of 170,000 or so clones, with about three fifths occurring once and the leading ten covering approximately 0.91%.

This chain joins TRBV29-1 and TRBJ1-1; TRBD1 might be the D (6 bases). The clonotype originates from a human donor with alopecia areata. Material: CD4+ T cells sorted from blood, obtained at week 4, from a patient treated with tofacitinib. The CDR3 DNA reads TGCAGCGTTTGTGACAGGTCCATGAACACTGAAGCTTTCTTT. This codes for CSVCDRSMNTEAFF.